Listed below are T cell receptor beta chains from one sample, sequenced in a study of blood T cell repertoires in COVID-19. Generated by immunoSEQ multiplex PCR, the TCRdb table keeps only in-frame clones and is missing some. Seen here are 230,000 or so clones, around 90% observed once, and the top ten hold under 2.5%. The sequenced sample was peripheral blood. The receptors derive from a woman aged 60 to 75 with COVID-19, enrolled during active disease. The CDR3 runs from the conserved cysteine through the conserved F or W. The D gene is left open where the match is weak. Expanded clones get a size class; other rows say once, few or many, or leave the size out.

TRBJ2-1	-	TRBV7-9	-	CASSLVSGLGEQFF	TGTGCCAGCAGCTTAGTGTCGGGGTTGGGTGAGCAGTTCTTC
TRBJ1-5	-	TRBV12-3/TRBV12-4	-	CASSLPGQPQHF	TGTGCCAGCAGTTTACCCGGTCAGCCCCAGCATTTT
TRBJ2-7	-	TRBV14	-	CASSQVTRQGEQYF	TGTGCCAGCAGCCAAGTTACCAGGCAGGGCGAGCAGTACTTC
TRBJ1-4	-	TRBV19	TRBD1	CASSIHRGLNEKLFF	TGTGCCAGTAGTATTCACAGGGGCCTCAATGAAAAACTGTTTTTT
TRBJ1-4	once	TRBV6-5	-	CASVSGGLGEKLFF	TGTGCCAGCGTGAGCGGGGGTCTCGGTGAAAAACTGTTTTTT
TRBJ1-2	-	TRBV6-1	TRBD1	CASSDQGQLYYGYTF	TGTGCCAGCAGTGACCAGGGACAGCTTTACTATGGCTACACCTTC
TRBJ1-2	-	TRBV2	-	CASTPTGSNYGYTF	TGTGCCAGCACCCCGACAGGTAGCAACTATGGCTACACCTTC
TRBJ1-4	once	TRBV29-1	TRBD1	CSVLTGDTNEKLFF	TGCAGCGTTCTAACAGGGGACACTAATGAAAAACTGTTTTTT
TRBJ2-3	-	TRBV7-3	-	CASSLSLGGDTDTQYF	TGTGCCAGCAGCTTATCCCTGGGGGGAGACACAGATACGCAGTATTTT
TRBJ2-2	-	TRBV19	-	CASSGPFFNTGELFF	TGTGCCAGTAGTGGGCCATTTTTTAACACCGGGGAGCTGTTTTTT
TRBJ1-4	few	TRBV19	TRBD1	CATRQGSHEKLFF	TGTGCCACCCGACAGGGTAGTCATGAAAAACTGTTTTTT
TRBJ1-1	-	TRBV7-9	TRBD1	CASSPHRGTTNTEAFF	TGTGCCAGCAGCCCCCACAGGGGAACTACGAACACTGAAGCTTTCTTT
TRBJ1-2	-	TRBV5-1	-	CASSLDRVRGYTF	TGCGCCAGCAGCTTGGACAGGGTTAGGGGCTACACCTTC
TRBJ1-1	once	TRBV7-2	-	CASSSRVSGGSTEAFF	TGTGCCAGCAGCTCCAGGGTTTCGGGAGGGAGCACTGAAGCTTTCTTT
TRBJ1-2	few	TRBV5-4	-	CASSWGIRQANYGYTF	TGTGCCAGCAGCTGGGGCATTAGACAGGCTAACTATGGCTACACCTTC
TRBJ2-7	few	TRBV7-2	TRBD1	CASSSTGAGEQYF	TGTGCCAGCAGCTCCACAGGGGCGGGCGAGCAGTACTTC
TRBJ1-1	-	TRBV3-1/TRBV3-2	-	CASGWDAAGTEAFF	TGTGCCAGCGGATGGGATGCGGCAGGGACTGAAGCTTTCTTT
TRBJ1-2	-	TRBV7-2	-	CASSTQGVTGYGYTF	TGTGCCAGCAGCACCCAAGGGGTAACGGGCTATGGCTACACCTTC
TRBJ1-5	-	TRBV6-2/TRBV6-3	-	CASSYPGLYNQPQHF	TGTGCCAGCAGTTACCCCGGACTGTACAATCAGCCCCAGCATTTT
TRBJ1-2	-	TRBV9	TRBD1	CASSVEGQGNFVGGYTF	TGTGCCAGCAGCGTAGAGGGACAGGGGAATTTTGTTGGTGGCTACACCTTC
TRBJ1-1	-	TRBV5-1	TRBD1	CASSLEGQGKAFF	TGCGCCAGCAGCTTGGAAGGACAGGGGAAGGCTTTCTTT
TRBJ1-1	few	TRBV14	-	CASSPLGVAGTEAFF	TGTGCCAGCAGCCCCCTCGGGGTTGCGGGCACTGAAGCTTTCTTT
TRBJ2-1	-	TRBV6-6	TRBD2	CASRPGGSSYNEQFF	TGTGCCAGCAGGCCGGGGGGTAGCTCCTACAATGAGCAGTTCTTC
TRBJ1-1	-	TRBV19	TRBD1	CASSLGQGINTEAFF	TGTGCCAGTAGTCTAGGACAGGGAATAAACACTGAAGCTTTCTTT
TRBJ2-1	-	TRBV5-4	TRBD2	CASSFPGTSGGPNEQFF	TGTGCCAGCAGCTTTCCCGGGACTAGCGGGGGGCCGAATGAGCAGTTCTTC
TRBJ1-1	-	TRBV7-8	-	CASSHTVNTEAFF	TGTGCCAGCAGCCACACAGTGAACACTGAAGCTTTCTTT
TRBJ1-1	-	TRBV4-3	-	CASSQEYSNTEAFF	TGCGCCAGCAGCCAAGAATACTCGAACACTGAAGCTTTCTTT